Presented here are 24 T cell receptor beta chains from one specimen sequenced in a study of cytomegalovirus exposure and HLA in healthy donors. PCR involved 60 Vbeta and 13 Jbeta primers. Generated by immunoSEQ multiplex PCR, the TCRdb table keeps only in-frame clones and is missing some. The sample holds a few hundred thousand clones, about 80% seen once. What was sequenced was PBMCs. These receptors came from a girl aged 2-15 years in good health and CMV-seronegative.

V is TRBV14 and J is TRBJ2-7; 9 nucleotides line up with TRBD1. Germline CDR1 SGHDN, CDR2 FVKESK. The CDR3 sequence is 15 residues long. Trimming cost V 4 bases and J 7 bases; bases outside gene matches: 11. The CDR3 loop reads CASSPPDRGEDEQYF. The CDR3 DNA reads TGTGCCAGCAGCCCCCCTGACAGGGGGGAAGATGAGCAGTACTTC. The complete variable domain, with remaining parts taken from reference TRBV14 and TRBJ2-7, reads EAGVTQFPSHSVIEKGQTVTLRCDPISGHDNLYWYRRVMGKEIKFLLHFVKESKQDESGMPNNRFLAERTGGTYSTLKVQPAELEDSGVYFCASSPPDRGEDEQYFGPGTRLTVT.

The chain uses TRBV7-9 and TRBJ2-3; 7 nucleotides align to TRBD2. The CDR3 contains 15 residues. Germline V gene sequence: CDR1 SEHNR, CDR2 FQNEAQ (reference sequence). With 2 bases clipped from V and 4 bases from J, the junction kept 6 bases outside the gene matches. Here the CDR3 DNA reads TGTGCCAGCAGCTTAACTAGACTAGCCTCAGATACGCAGTATTTT. Its protein product is CASSLTRLASDTQYF.

The rearrangement links TRBV27 to TRBJ2-2, with 7 nucleotides matching TRBD2. The CDR3 is 16 amino acids. The trim removed 1 base at V and 5 bases at J, leaving 7 bases unmatched. Germline values: CDR1 MNHEY, CDR2 SMNVEV (reference sequence). CDR3 amino acids: CASSLWGGAGTGELFF. The CDR3 DNA reads TGTGCCAGCAGTTTATGGGGAGGGGCTGGGACCGGGGAGCTGTTTTTT.

Here the CDR3 reads CASSPRGAGVYEQYF. The CDR3 DNA reads TGTGCCAGCAGCCCTAGGGGGGCGGGAGTCTACGAGCAGTACTTC. This chain joins TRBV7-8 and TRBJ2-5, with a weak D call TRBD2 (7 bases). The end of the DNA fits TRBJ2-7 better, so the J call may be wrong. The CDR3 is 15 residues long. In germline, CDR1 is SGHVS, CDR2 FQNEAQ.

This clone came up a few times. The CDR3 spells CASTPKRTGRGGYTF. CDR3 nucleotide sequence: TGTGCCAGCACCCCCAAGAGGACAGGAAGGGGTGGCTACACCTTC. The chain recombines TRBV27 with TRBJ1-2, with 7 bases aligning to TRBD1. The V gene end was trimmed by 7 bases and the J gene end by 7 bases; junction bases not matched to a gene: 15. Germline CDR1 reads MNHEY; CDR2 reads SMNVEV (reference sequence). This CDR3 region has 15 residues.

Written as DNA, the CDR3 is TGTGCCAGCAGCGTGCTAGCGGGGGGGAACACAGATACGCAGTATTTT. Translated: CASSVLAGGNTDTQYF. This chain connects TRBV7-3 to TRBJ2-3; 12 positions match TRBD2. The CDR3 has 16 residues. Germline loops: CDR1 SGHTA, CDR2 FQGTGA. The J segment lost 2 bases and the V segment lost 5 bases, leaving 5 bases of the junction unmatched. The full variable domain, in which reference TRBV7-3 and TRBJ2-3 provide the parts outside the CDR3, is GAGVSQTPSNKVTEKGKYVELRCDPISGHTALYWYRQSLGQGPEFLIYFQGTGAADDSGLPNDRFFAVRPEGSVSTLKIQRTERGDSAVYLCASSVLAGGNTDTQYFGPGTRLTVL.

This clone appeared a few times. The chain recombines TRBV10-1 with TRBJ2-3; weak D call: TRBD2 (6 bases). Germline V gene data show CDR1 as WNHNN and CDR2 as SYGVQD (reference sequence). The CDR3 has 14 amino acids. Trimming shortened V by 2 bases and J by 1 base, and 7 bases separated the two germline ends. The CDR3: CASSEGDCTDTQYF. The CDR3 coding sequence is TGCGCCAGCAGTGAGGGGGACTGCACAGATACGCAGTATTTT.

The V gene is TRBV10-3, the J gene TRBJ2-5; TRBD2 agrees at 7 bases. The tail of the sequence fits TRBJ2-7 better, so the J call may be wrong. Germline assignment: CDR1 ENHRY and CDR2 SYGVKD. This CDR3 has 15 amino acids. The CDR3 loop is CAIAGASGVSYEQYF. The CDR3 DNA follows: TGTGCCATTGCCGGGGCGAGCGGGGTCTCCTACGAGCAGTACTTC.

The CDR3 nucleotides read TGTGCCAGTAGTTCCGGGGTGCAAGAGACCCAGTACTTC. Translation: CASSSGVQETQYF. The genes are TRBV19 and TRBJ2-5, with D possibly being TRBD2 (5 bases). The CDR3 has 13 amino acids. Germline V gives CDR1 LNHDA, CDR2 SQIVND (reference sequence). Between the trimmed V and J ends, which lost 5 bases and 2 bases, there was a span of 9 bases.

This clone turned up a few times. The chain carries TRBV4-1 and TRBJ2-1, with 14 bases aligning to TRBD2. V dropped 4 bases and J dropped 5; count of bases not matched to a gene: 10. The CDR3 contains 18 residues. Germline V lookup: CDR1 MGHRA, CDR2 YSYEKL. The DNA of the CDR3 is TGCGCCAGCAGCCCTCCCGGGACTAGCGGGAGCCTGAACAATGAGCAGTTCTTC. Translating it yields CASSPPGTSGSLNNEQFF.

The chain recombines TRBV11-2 with TRBJ2-7; D is perhaps TRBD1 (6 bases). V was shortened by 5 bases and J by 0 bases, with 14 bases between the two germline ends. The germline gives CDR1 SGHAT, CDR2 FQNNGV. This CDR3 has 15 amino acids. CDR3 in amino acids: CASSNNRAPSYEQYF. In nucleotides, the CDR3 is TGTGCCAGCAGCAATAACAGGGCCCCCTCCTACGAGCAGTACTTC.

The V gene is TRBV10-3, the J gene TRBJ2-3; 10 bases map to TRBD2. The CDR3 spans 13 residues. CDR1 ENHRY and CDR2 SYGVKD come from the germline V gene. J lost 1 base, V lost 8 bases, and 0 bases had no gene match. CDR3 sequence (DNA): TGTGCCATCGGACTAGCGGGCACAGATACGCAGTATTTT. This codes for CAIGLAGTDTQYF.

The V gene is TRBV19, the J gene TRBJ2-3; D gene ambiguous. The CDR3 spans 15 residues. V was clipped by 0 bases and J by 1 base, with 8 bases between them. Germline loops: CDR1 LNHDA, CDR2 SQIVND (reference sequence). CDR3: CASSIEGGRTDTQYF. CDR3 bases: TGTGCCAGTAGTATAGAAGGCGGCCGCACAGATACGCAGTATTTT. Drawing the rest from reference TRBV19 and TRBJ2-3, the complete variable domain is DGGITQSPKYLFRKEGQNVTLSCEQNLNHDAMYWYRQDPGQGLRLIYYSQIVNDFQKGDIAEGYSVSREKKESFPLTVTSAQKNPTAFYLCASSIEGGRTDTQYFGPGTRLTVL.

The chain employs TRBV11-2 and TRBJ2-7; TRBD2 aligns across 7 bases. After removal of 7 bases from V and 0 bases from J, the junction contained 6 bases not matched to a gene. The CDR3 length is 14 residues. CDR1 is SGHAT and CDR2 is FQNNGV in the germline V gene. CDR3 amino acids: CASTGAGISYEQYF. The CDR3, as DNA: TGTGCCAGCACCGGAGCGGGGATCTCCTACGAGCAGTACTTC.

The chain is built from TRBV7-6 and TRBJ2-7; the D is unclear. CDR1 SGHVS and CDR2 FNYEAQ come from the germline V gene. V lost 2 bases to trimming and J lost 4 bases, with 9 bases between them. The CDR3 extends over 13 amino acids. CDR3 sequence (DNA): TGTGCCAGCAGCTTAAACTATAGATACGAGCAGTACTTC. Amino acids: CASSLNYRYEQYF.

The chain employs TRBV11-2 and TRBJ2-5; TRBD1 matches at 10 bases. There are 16 residues in the CDR3. V lost 6 bases to trimming and J lost 1 base; unmatched junction nucleotides: 8. Germline lookup yields CDR1 SGHAT and CDR2 FQNNGV. CDR3: CASRSGQGIGQETQYF. The CDR3 nucleotides are TGTGCCAGCAGGTCGGGACAGGGGATAGGCCAAGAGACCCAGTACTTC.

The chain carries TRBV10-3 and TRBJ2-1; TRBD2 matches 9 bases. The trim removed 11 bases at V and 10 bases at J, leaving 18 bases unmatched. The germline gives CDR1 ENHRY, CDR2 SYGVKD. This CDR3 region has 15 residues. CDR3 DNA: TGTGCCGCAGGGGAGCGGGAGGTGGTTTATCGGGAGCAGTTCTTC. Protein: CAAGEREVVYREQFF.

V usage is TRBV7-8 and J usage is TRBJ1-3; the D gene is possibly TRBD1 (6 bases). V was trimmed by 5 bases and J by 4 bases, leaving 15 bases between them. Germline CDR1 and CDR2: SGHVS and FQNEAQ. The CDR3 consists of 15 residues. The CDR3 sequence is CASSTIQGSGNTIYF. As DNA, the CDR3 is TGTGCCAGCAGCACAATCCAGGGGAGCGGAAACACCATATATTTT.

The chain uses TRBV10-1 and TRBJ2-3; the match to TRBD2 covers 8 bases. The V and J ends lost 3 bases and 6 bases, in that order; junction bases with no gene match: 8. CDR1 WNHNN and CDR2 SYGVQD come from the germline V gene (reference sequence). This CDR3 comprises 15 residues. The CDR3: CASSDPSGSRDTQYF. For the CDR3, the DNA is TGCGCCAGCAGTGATCCTAGCGGGTCCAGGGATACGCAGTATTTT.

The chain uses TRBV7-8 and TRBJ2-1; weak D call: TRBD1 (5 bases). This CDR3 region has 12 residues. V dropped 4 bases and J dropped 8 bases, with 9 bases sitting between them. The germline CDR1 and CDR2 sequences are SGHVS and FQNEAQ. This CDR3 is CASSSGWDEQFF. CDR3 DNA: TGTGCCAGCAGCTCAGGGTGGGATGAGCAGTTCTTC.

The chain recombines TRBV19 with TRBJ2-3, with 15 bases lining up with TRBD2. The CDR3 loop spans 16 amino acids. Germline lookup yields CDR1 LNHDA and CDR2 SQIVND (reference sequence). V was clipped by 5 bases and J by 5 bases; unmatched bases: 5. The CDR3 region has the DNA TGTGCCAGTAGTCAGGGACTAGCGGGGGGTGGAGATACGCAGTATTTT. Translating it yields CASSQGLAGGGDTQYF.

The CDR3 loop is CASSSELLSNEKLFF. The CDR3 region has the DNA TGTGCCAGCAGCTCCGAACTTCTCTCTAATGAAAAACTGTTTTTT. The V gene is TRBV11-2, the J gene TRBJ1-4; D is unresolved. This CDR3 region has 15 residues. V gave up 4 bases and J gave up 3 bases, with 12 bases separating them. The germline V gene has CDR1 SGHAT and CDR2 FQNNGV.

V and J are TRBV2 and TRBJ2-7, with 7 bases aligning to TRBD1. The CDR3 has 14 amino acids. Germline V lookup: CDR1 SNHLY, CDR2 FYNNEI. Germline trimming cut 6 bases from V and 0 bases from J; bases unmatched to any gene: 5. This chain's CDR3 is CASRTTGSSYEQYF. In DNA form, the CDR3 reads TGTGCCAGCAGGACGACAGGGAGCTCCTACGAGCAGTACTTC. The variable domain in full, with the rest retrieved from reference TRBV2 and TRBJ2-7, is EPEVTQTPSHQVTQMGQEVILRCVPISNHLYFYWYRQILGQKVEFLVSFYNNEISEKSEIFDDQFSVERPDGSNFTLKIRSTKLEDSAMYFCASRTTGSSYEQYFGPGTRLTVT.

The chain combines TRBV25-1 with TRBJ2-3; possible D gene TRBD2, 5 bases. The germline V and J ends were trimmed by 1 base and 2 bases, with 13 bases remaining between them. Germline lookup yields CDR1 MGHDK and CDR2 SYGVNS. CDR3 length: 16 amino acids. The CDR3 sequence is CASSEFKRMATDTQYF. CDR3 coding DNA: TGTGCCAGCAGTGAATTCAAGCGGATGGCCACAGATACGCAGTATTTT.